This paragraph covers one TCR beta chain sequence. Its specificity is unknown. The sample is drawn from a study of OX40 agonist ivuxolimab in advanced cancers. Across the study: Males comprised over 80% of the group, whose mean age was roughly 60 years (range 23 to 79). Study-level results: Low normalized T-cell clonal expansion was also seen in some nonresponders.

The V end lost 0 bases, the J end lost 7 bases, and 15 bases lay between the germline ends. CDR3 length equals 16 residues. Looked up from germline, CDR1 is MNHEY and CDR2 is SVGAGI. Method: immunoSEQ multiplex PCR; TCRdb's copy keeps in-frame clones and lacks some. The data contain some 19,000 clones, about 88% of them seen just once; the ten biggest clones take up around 50%. This sequence was found in an adult with an advanced solid tumor such as melanoma, head and neck, liver or kidney cancer. V gene TRBV6-5 combines with J gene TRBJ2-2; D tentatively reads TRBD1 or TRBD2 (6 bases each). Sequences were derived from CD4+ or CD8+ T cells sorted from blood, sampled in a trial of the OX40 agonist ivuxolimab. The CDR3 is CASSYSRGVSSGELFF. CDR3 in DNA: TGTGCCAGCAGTTACTCGAGGGGGGTGTCCAGCGGGGAGCTGTTTTTT.